This TCR beta chain stems from a study of T-cell memory formation after mild COVID-19. Overall study results and limits: Second-wave clones that peaked on day 37 lacked confirmed SARS-CoV-2 specificity.

The CDR3 contains 16 residues. Germline-derived CDR1 and CDR2 are MNHNY and SVGAGI (reference sequence). V shed 8 bases and J shed 0 bases, with 17 bases lying between them. Employing constant-segment primers, 5'RACE generated TCR alpha and TCR beta cDNA libraries bearing sample barcodes and UMIs. TCRdb recomputed calls from the 5' RACE reads with MiXCR, one row per CDR3 protein. Of approximately 100,000 distinct CDR3 sequences listed, over 8.5% are singletons. This clonotype was counted only a few times. No antigen is known for it. The sequencing input was PBMCs or a T cell subset sorted from them (not recorded which). The chain couples TRBV6-6 to TRBJ2-1; D may be TRBD1 (6 bases). The sequence came from a man aged 18-30 years who had mild COVID-19 (a few samples of this study predate the infection). Cell type and time point are not known. Here the CDR3 reads CASGIQGLHSYNEQFF. The CDR3 DNA reads TGTGCCAGCGGTATCCAGGGGTTGCACTCCTACAATGAGCAGTTCTTC.